The entry below gives a single T cell receptor beta chain sequence along with its context. Antigen unknown. The sample belongs to a study of human T cells and chemical hapten exposure. TCRdb redid the calling of the RACE reads with MiXCR, one entry per CDR3 protein. The sample includes under 200,000 distinct CDR3 sequences, just under 30% seen only once; the top ten take roughly 3%. The time point: pre-sensitization, week 0. Treatment denoted: therapeutic diphenylcyclopropenone sensitization with weekly scalp DPC. Findings and limits, study-wide: There was a positive correlation between PT1 expanded TCR counts and patch test score. The presence of alopecia in the donors means their immune response may differ from healthy people's. After DPC sensitization, TCRs above 1 in 1000 frequency showed no change.

This clonotype originated in a woman aged 25-40 years with alopecia areata. Some clones in this sample may be carry-over from other donors' samples. Sequenced material: whole blood, taken in connection with sensitization to the hapten diphenylcyclopropenone (DPC).

In nucleotides, the CDR3 is TGCAGTGCCCCCGAGGGGGGCACATCTCGGACTGAAGCTTTCTTT. Amino acids: CSAPEGGTSRTEAFF. The chain recombines TRBV20-1 with TRBJ1-1, with a weak D call TRBD1 (6 bases). The germline gives CDR1 DFQATT, CDR2 SNEGSKA (reference sequence). Trimming cost V 6 bases and J 5 bases, with 22 bases left between them. The CDR3 runs 15 residues.